These 21 T cell receptor beta chains were sequenced from one sample in a study of beta chain features in type 1 diabetes. Study conclusions and caveats: Patients with Type 1 diabetes showed moderately but significantly shorter TCRB CDR3s in all four CD4+ subsets.

The antigens these receptors bind are not known. What was sequenced were expressed TCRB transcripts, since all of the isolated RNA had been reverse transcribed. Only in-frame clones appear in the TCRdb table, and some are missing; sequencing was by immunoSEQ multiplex PCR. The repertoire includes some 350,000 clones, roughly 13% of them detected once, and about 0.015% sits in the top ten. Material for sequencing was naive CD4+ T cells from blood. These receptors were taken from a young woman with type 1 diabetes.

J is TRBJ2-1 and V is TRBV7-8, with D perhaps TRBD2 (5 bases). Looked up from germline, CDR1 is SGHVS and CDR2 is FQNEAQ. The CDR3 totals 15 residues. Deletions cut 3 bases from V and 6 bases from J, with 15 bases between. The CDR3 nucleotides read TGTGCCAGCAGCTTGAGGACGGGATACGGCAATGAGCAGTTCTTC. Translated, it gives CASSLRTGYGNEQFF.

This clone was counted a few times. The chain combines TRBV5-1 with TRBJ2-3, with 7 positions matching TRBD1. Germline V gene sequence: CDR1 SGHRS, CDR2 YFSETQ. The CDR3 contains 16 residues. J was trimmed by 3 bases and V by 5 bases; bases with no gene match: 12. CDR3 nucleotides: TGCGCCAGCAGGGATTACAGGGGCTCGTTGACAGATACGCAGTATTTT. This translates into CASRDYRGSLTDTQYF.

The chain combines TRBV28 with TRBJ1-1; 7 positions agree with TRBD1. Losses at the gene ends were 6 bases for V and 5 bases for J; bases not matched to a gene: 3. The CDR3 is 12 amino acids. Per the germline V gene, CDR1 is MDHEN and CDR2 is SYDVKM. As DNA, the CDR3 is TGTGCCAGCAGAGGGGGCTGGACTGAAGCTTTCTTT. It specifies CASRGGWTEAFF.

CDR3 sequence reads: CASSIDLAKNIQYF. The DNA of the CDR3 is TGTGCCAGTAGTATAGATCTAGCCAAAAACATTCAGTACTTC. This sequence joins TRBV19 and TRBJ2-4; no clear D gene. Germline assignment: CDR1 LNHDA and CDR2 SQIVND (reference sequence). Trimming took off 0 bases at V and 0 bases at J, with 3 bases between the two ends. The CDR3 has 14 amino acids.

This clone was counted only a few times. The CDR3 coding sequence is TGTGCCAGCAGTCTCAAAGCGGCGGGAGGTGTGAAATCCTACAATGAGCAGTTCTTC. Encoded protein: CASSLKAAGGVKSYNEQFF. This rearrangement joins TRBV27 to TRBJ2-1; 8 positions match TRBD2. V trimming: 5 bases; J trimming: 1 base; junction bases outside the gene matches: 16. CDR1 is MNHEY, CDR2 SMNVEV, per germline (reference sequence). CDR3 length equals 19 residues.

The chain carries TRBV7-6 and TRBJ2-7; 8 nucleotides align to TRBD1. The J segment lost 7 bases and the V segment lost 5 bases, leaving 10 bases of the junction unmatched. CDR3 length: 14 amino acids. Germline assignment: CDR1 SGHVS and CDR2 FNYEAQ. The CDR3 bases are TGTGCCAGCAGCCCCGGACAGGGATTAAGGGAGCAGTACTTC. Amino acid sequence: CASSPGQGLREQYF.

The chain recombines TRBV9 with TRBJ1-1, with D possibly TRBD1 on 5 matching bases. The germline gives CDR1 SGDLS, CDR2 YYNGEE. V gave up 0 bases and J gave up 5 bases, with 8 bases separating them. The CDR3 has 13 amino acids. The CDR3 nucleotides are TGTGCCAGCAGCGTAGCAGGGCAGACTGAAGCTTTCTTT. Amino acids: CASSVAGQTEAFF.

The V and J genes are TRBV15 and TRBJ2-7; TRBD2 matches 13 bases. The CDR3 contains 18 residues. The germline gives CDR1 LNHNV, CDR2 YYDKDF (reference sequence). V shed 3 bases and J 2 bases; nucleotides not matched to a gene: 10. The CDR3 DNA follows: TGTGCCACCAGCAGCTACCCGGGACTAGCGGGAAAGGCCTACGAGCAGTACTTC. This gives the protein CATSSYPGLAGKAYEQYF. The whole variable domain, remainder taken from reference TRBV15 and TRBJ2-7, is DAMVIQNPRYQVTQFGKPVTLSCSQTLNHNVMYWYQQKSSQAPKLLFHYYDKDFNNEADTPDNFQSRRPNTSFCFLDIRSPGLGDTAMYLCATSSYPGLAGKAYEQYFGPGTRLTVT.

This clone turned up a few times. V is TRBV10-3 and J is TRBJ2-3; 9 bases fit TRBD1. Germline trimming cut 8 bases from V and 3 bases from J; bases unmatched to any gene: 6. Germline V CDR1 and CDR2: ENHRY, SYGVKD. The length of the CDR3 is 14 residues. The CDR3 here is CAIQTGTGTDTQYF. In nucleotides, the CDR3 is TGTGCCATCCAAACCGGGACAGGGACAGATACGCAGTATTTT.

In its sample, this clone was seen a few times. The chain has TRBV19 and TRBJ1-5, with unresolved D. The CDR3 length is 15 residues. The V end lost 1 base, the J end lost 2 bases, and 9 bases lay between the germline ends. Germline CDR1 and CDR2: LNHDA and SQIVND (reference sequence). The CDR3 region is CASSIGGVGNQPQHF. Here the CDR3 DNA reads TGTGCCAGTAGTATAGGCGGGGTAGGCAATCAGCCCCAGCATTTT.

V and J are TRBV11-2 and TRBJ2-1; D might be TRBD2 (5 bases). Germline V gene data show CDR1 as SGHAT and CDR2 as FQNNGV. The CDR3 has 15 amino acids. V lost 1 base, J lost 3 bases, and 10 bases lay in between. The CDR3 region is CASSLGGDVYNEQFF. In DNA form, the CDR3 reads TGTGCCAGCAGCTTAGGGGGAGATGTCTACAATGAGCAGTTCTTC.

This clone was detected a few times. The gene calls are TRBV5-4 and TRBJ2-1; 10 nucleotides line up with TRBD1. Germline CDR1 is SGHNT and CDR2 is YYREEE (reference sequence). This CDR3 has 15 residues. With 0 bases clipped from V and 3 bases from J, the junction kept 0 bases outside the gene matches. The chain's CDR3 is CASSLGTGGYNEQFF. CDR3 nucleotide sequence: TGTGCCAGCAGCTTGGGGACAGGGGGCTACAATGAGCAGTTCTTC.

This chain uses TRBV18 with TRBJ2-7; 9 nucleotides align to TRBD2. Germline V gene lookup returns CDR1 KGHSH and CDR2 LQKENI. The length of the CDR3 is 16 residues. J was trimmed by 4 bases and V by 3 bases; bases with no gene match: 10. The CDR3 here is CASSPLLAGGGYEQYF. The CDR3 DNA sequence: TGTGCCAGCTCACCCTTACTAGCGGGTGGCGGGTACGAGCAGTACTTC. The entire variable domain, with the rest obtained from reference TRBV18 and TRBJ2-7, is as follows: NAGVMQNPRHLVRRRGQEARLRCSPMKGHSHVYWYRQLPEEGLKFMVYLQKENIIDESGMPKERFSAEFPKEGPSILRIQQVVRGDSAAYFCASSPLLAGGGYEQYFGPGTRLTVT.

This clone came up a few times. The CDR3, as DNA: TGTGCCAGCAGCTTATCAGGGCCGGTCTACAATGAGCAGTTCTTC. Protein product: CASSLSGPVYNEQFF. V and J are TRBV11-1 and TRBJ2-1; D possibly corresponds to TRBD1 (5 bases). Germline lookup yields CDR1 SGHAT and CDR2 FQDESV (reference sequence). Trimming took off 2 bases at V and 3 bases at J, with 11 bases between the two ends. The CDR3 runs 15 residues. Full variable domain (rest looked up from reference TRBV11-1 and TRBJ2-1): EAEVAQSPRYKITEKSQAVAFWCDPISGHATLYWYRQILGQGPELLVQFQDESVVDDSQLPKDRFSAERLKGVDSTLKIQPAELGDSAMYLCASSLSGPVYNEQFFGPGTRLTVL.

The V call is TRBV5-1, the J call TRBJ2-7; 11 bases agree with TRBD1. The CDR3 covers 14 residues. The germline V gene encodes CDR1 SGHRS and CDR2 YFSETQ. Trimming removed 6 bases from V and 3 bases from J; junction bases left unmatched: 5. The CDR3 DNA follows: TGCGCCAGCATGGCCGGGACAGGGGGCTACGAGCAGTACTTC. This codes for CASMAGTGGYEQYF. The full variable domain, in which reference TRBV5-1 and TRBJ2-7 provide the parts outside the CDR3, is KAGVTQTPRYLIKTRGQQVTLSCSPISGHRSVSWYQQTPGQGLQFLFEYFSETQRNKGNFPGRFSGRQFSNSRSEMNVSTLELGDSALYLCASMAGTGGYEQYFGPGTRLTVT.

Here the CDR3 reads CASTGGKKEAKTQYF. CDR3 bases: TGTGCCAGCACCGGAGGAAAGAAGGAGGCCAAGACCCAGTACTTC. The rearrangement joins TRBV6-5 to TRBJ2-5; maybe TRBD2 (5 bases). V lost 7 bases, J lost 6 bases, and 21 bases lay in between. Germline CDR1 and CDR2: MNHEY and SVGAGI. The length of the CDR3 is 15 residues.

This clone was seen a few times. The chain couples TRBV6-1 to TRBJ2-3; D gene uncertain. Germline V gives CDR1 MNHNS, CDR2 SASEGT. The CDR3 has 16 residues. Trimming removed 4 bases at V and 3 bases at J, with 17 bases between. This CDR3 is CASSVAAPPNTDTQYF. The CDR3 nucleotides are TGTGCCAGCAGTGTAGCAGCTCCTCCTAATACAGATACGCAGTATTTT.

This clone was found a few times. V is TRBV5-1 and J is TRBJ2-7; 7 nucleotides line up with TRBD2. The V and J ends lost 1 base and 3 bases, in that order; junction bases with no gene match: 7. Germline V lookup: CDR1 SGHRS, CDR2 YFSETQ. The CDR3 is made up of 15 amino acids. The CDR3 sequence is CASSLSLGGFYEQYF. The CDR3 DNA reads as TGCGCCAGCAGCTTGTCATTGGGGGGGTTCTACGAGCAGTACTTC.

V gene TRBV9 combines with J gene TRBJ2-3; D gene unclear. CDR3 size: 13 residues. Looked up from germline, CDR1 is SGDLS and CDR2 is YYNGEE. Deletions cut 3 bases from V and 5 bases from J, with 10 bases between. The CDR3 DNA reads as TGTGCCAGCAGCGGGAGAGAATTAGATACGCAGTATTTT. The encoded protein is CASSGRELDTQYF.

This clone was found a few times. The V and J genes are TRBV4-2 and TRBJ1-1; no clear D. The V and J ends lost 0 bases and 3 bases respectively, with 8 bases between them. Germline CDR1 and CDR2: LGHNA and YNFKEQ. There are 14 residues in the CDR3. The CDR3 loop is CASSQDLGDTEAFF. As DNA, the CDR3 is TGTGCCAGCAGCCAAGATCTCGGGGACACTGAAGCTTTCTTT.

For this clone: A junction end diverges from the germline sequence, so it may reflect a read error. This chain uses TRBV6-5 with TRBJ2-1; D might be TRBD2 (6 bases). The CDR3 extends over 10 amino acids. Germline CDR1 reads MNHEY; CDR2 reads SVGAGI. The CDR3 coding sequence is TGTGCCAGCGGTCGGGGACTCCCGGTCTTC. It specifies CASGRGLPVF.